The 17 T cell receptor beta chains listed next were all sequenced from one sample in a study of long-term antiretroviral therapy in people with HIV. Sequencing relied on immunoSEQ assay v3.0, run at survey level. TCRdb's copy holds only in-frame clones and misses some; the assay was immunoSEQ multiplex PCR. The table lists more than 15,000 clones, over 70% of them singletons, with approximately 15% in the top ten. Here the sequenced sample was unsorted PBMCs, taken 2.9 years after starting antiretroviral therapy. The receptors were sampled from a woman in her 30s with HIV.

This clone was seen a few times. The chain is built from TRBV10-1 and TRBJ1-1; D is unclear. Germline V CDR1 and CDR2: WNHNN, SYGVQD (reference sequence). This CDR3 contains 12 residues. V lost 3 bases, J lost 5 bases, and 7 bases lay in between. The CDR3 nucleotides read TGCGCCAGCAGTGATGCCCAAACTGAAGCTTTCTTT. It is translated as CASSDAQTEAFF.

V is TRBV19 and J is TRBJ1-2, with D possibly TRBD1 on 5 matching bases. The CDR3 sequence is 15 residues long. In germline, CDR1 is LNHDA, CDR2 SQIVND (reference sequence). V shed 3 bases and J shed 1 base, with 12 bases lying between them. CDR3 residues: CASSIYGDLNYGYTF. The CDR3 bases are TGTGCCAGTAGTATTTATGGGGACCTTAACTATGGCTACACCTTC.

In this sample, this clone turned up a few times. In DNA form, the CDR3 reads TGTGCCATCAGTGAGGAGGGGTTAGGCTCCGGGGAGCTGTTTTTT. The encoded protein is CAISEEGLGSGELFF. V is TRBV10-3 and J is TRBJ2-2; D possibly matches TRBD1 or TRBD2 (5 bases each). Germline values: CDR1 ENHRY, CDR2 SYGVKD. CDR3 length equals 15 residues. The V gene lost 2 bases and the J gene lost 6 bases, with 13 bases spanning the gap.

The J gene is TRBJ2-1, the V gene TRBV2; maybe TRBD2 (7 bases). The ends were cut back, 8 bases at V and 0 bases at J, with 17 bases in the middle. The CDR3 sequence is 16 residues long. CDR1 and CDR2 from the germline V gene are SNHLY and FYNNEI. CDR3 region: CASAGGGGSSYNEQFF. CDR3 in DNA: TGTGCCAGCGCTGGAGGGGGGGGGAGCTCCTACAATGAGCAGTTCTTC.

This chain links TRBV10-2 with TRBJ1-2; D may be TRBD1 (5 bases). Trimming stripped 5 bases from V and 1 base from J, with 8 bases between. There are 13 residues in the CDR3. Germline V gene sequence: CDR1 WSHSY, CDR2 SAAADI. The CDR3 nucleotides read TGCGCCAGCAGTCCCGACAGTAACTATGGCTACACCTTC. Its protein product is CASSPDSNYGYTF.

The chain couples TRBV15 to TRBJ1-3; a possible D gene is TRBD1 (5 bases). V dropped 0 bases and J dropped 4 bases, with 10 bases sitting between them. The CDR3 covers 15 residues. From germline, CDR1 is LNHNV and CDR2 YYDKDF (reference sequence). The CDR3 bases are TGTGCCACCAGCAGAGATAGAGGGGCAGGAAACACCATATATTTT. It yields the protein CATSRDRGAGNTIYF.

The rearrangement joins TRBV5-1 to TRBJ2-3; the match to TRBD2 covers 10 bases. The CDR3 loop spans 16 amino acids. The V gene end was trimmed by 4 bases and the J gene end by 2 bases; junction bases not matched to a gene: 7. The germline gives CDR1 SGHRS, CDR2 YFSETQ. The CDR3 sequence is CASSRTGLADTDTQYF. CDR3 nucleotides: TGCGCCAGCAGCCGCACCGGACTAGCGGACACAGATACGCAGTATTTT. Together with reference TRBV5-1 and TRBJ2-3, the CDR3 gives the full variable domain: KAGVTQTPRYLIKTRGQQVTLSCSPISGHRSVSWYQQTPGQGLQFLFEYFSETQRNKGNFPGRFSGRQFSNSRSEMNVSTLELGDSALYLCASSRTGLADTDTQYFGPGTRLTVL.

The genes are TRBV4-2 and TRBJ1-1; D call uncertain. Germline V gene data show CDR1 as LGHNA and CDR2 as YNFKEQ. The CDR3 has 16 amino acids. With 0 bases removed from V and 1 base from J, the gap between germline ends came to 12 bases. CDR3 loop: CASSQDVSRRNTEAFF. The CDR3 DNA follows: TGTGCCAGCAGCCAAGATGTGTCAAGACGGAACACTGAAGCTTTCTTT.

For this clone: Different DNA sequences within this sample yield the same CDR3. The rearrangement uses TRBV18 and TRBJ1-6; D not resolved. CDR3 length: 12 residues. Germline CDR1 and CDR2: KGHSH and LQKENI. V shed 2 bases and J shed 5 bases, with 1 base lying between them. CDR3 DNA sequence: TGTGCCAGCTCACCAGATAATTCACCCCTCCACTTT. This codes for CASSPDNSPLHF. The full variable domain, with the rest looked up from reference TRBV18 and TRBJ1-6, is NAGVMQNPRHLVRRRGQEARLRCSPMKGHSHVYWYRQLPEEGLKFMVYLQKENIIDESGMPKERFSAEFPKEGPSILRIQQVVRGDSAAYFCASSPDNSPLHFGNGTRLTVT.

Here the CDR3 DNA reads TGTGCCATCAGTGAAGGAGGGGCCTATGGCTACACCTTC. This gives the protein CAISEGGAYGYTF. This chain connects TRBV10-3 to TRBJ1-2, with D maybe TRBD1 (5 bases). Trimming took off 3 bases at V and 4 bases at J, with 9 bases between the two ends. The CDR3 spans 13 residues. The germline gives CDR1 ENHRY, CDR2 SYGVKD.

The chain employs TRBV6-6 and TRBJ1-2; 8 bases align to TRBD1. The V and J ends lost 7 bases and 1 base, in that order; junction bases with no gene match: 5. Looked up from germline, CDR1 is MNHNY and CDR2 is SVGAGI (reference sequence). The CDR3 has 14 residues. The DNA for the CDR3 is TGTGCCAGCACCCAGGGGGCCCGTAACTATGGCTACACCTTC. Amino acid sequence: CASTQGARNYGYTF.

V is TRBV13 and J is TRBJ1-2; D ambiguous. V was trimmed by 5 bases and J by 0 bases, leaving 13 bases between them. The CDR3 contains 15 residues. CDR1 and CDR2 from the germline V gene are PRHDT and FYEKMQ (reference sequence). The CDR3 sequence: CASSEAQAPNYGYTF. The CDR3 DNA reads TGTGCCAGCAGCGAGGCCCAAGCCCCTAACTATGGCTACACCTTC.

The chain links TRBV11-2 to TRBJ1-6, with D possibly TRBD1 on 5 matching bases. V lost 3 bases to trimming and J lost 7 bases, with 16 bases between them. Germline V gives CDR1 SGHAT, CDR2 FQNNGV. CDR3 length: 16 residues. The CDR3 DNA is TGTGCCAGCAGCTTGGTTGGGGGAGGATGGAATTCACCCCTCCACTTT. Its translation: CASSLVGGGWNSPLHF.

The chain links TRBV29-1 to TRBJ1-3, with D uncertain. This CDR3 comprises 12 residues. Trimming removed 7 bases at V and 0 bases at J, with 7 bases between. Looked up from germline, CDR1 is SQVTM and CDR2 is ANQGSEA. CDR3 residues: CSGALSGNTIYF. CDR3 DNA: TGCAGCGGTGCACTCTCTGGAAACACCATATATTTT.

V usage is TRBV6-1 and J usage is TRBJ2-4; 7 bases match TRBD1. Losses at the gene ends were 3 bases for V and 8 bases for J; bases not matched to a gene: 13. This CDR3 is 16 amino acids long. Germline CDR1 and CDR2: MNHNS and SASEGT. For the CDR3, the DNA is TGTGCCAGCAGTGACCCCCTGAGACAGGGTTCAGACATTCAGTACTTC. Translation gives CASSDPLRQGSDIQYF.

The V and J genes are TRBV5-1 and TRBJ1-4; maybe TRBD1 (6 bases). The germline gives CDR1 SGHRS, CDR2 YFSETQ. The V end was cut by 4 bases, the J end by 6 bases, with 13 bases between. The length of the CDR3 is 14 residues. In nucleotides, the CDR3 is TGCGCCAGCAGCAAAACAGGGATGGATGAAAAACTGTTTTTT. Translating it yields CASSKTGMDEKLFF.

CDR3 in DNA: TGTGCCAGCAGCTTAGCACAGGGCGGGGGCACTGAAGCTTTCTTT. Amino acids: CASSLAQGGGTEAFF. The chain combines TRBV7-9 with TRBJ1-1, with D possibly TRBD1 on 6 matching bases. The V gene's germline CDR1 is SEHNR and CDR2 FQNEAQ (reference sequence). Trimming took off 0 bases at V and 4 bases at J, with 12 bases between the two ends. This CDR3 is 15 amino acids long.